One sample yielded the 32 T cell receptor beta chains listed below, sequenced in a study of cytomegalovirus exposure and HLA in healthy donors. Method: immunoSEQ multiplex PCR; TCRdb's copy keeps in-frame clones and lacks some. The table records approximately 65,000 clones, about 94% of them present only once. The sequenced material came from PBMCs. The receptors originated from a young woman in good health and CMV-seronegative.

The chain combines TRBV4-2 with TRBJ2-1; 9 bases line up with TRBD1. CDR1 and CDR2 (germline): LGHNA, YNFKEQ. The CDR3 loop spans 19 amino acids. Unmatched junction bases numbered 12, after V lost 2 bases and J lost 1 base. The CDR3 protein is CASSQQSIVGTGSYNEQFF. The CDR3 region has the DNA TGTGCCAGCAGCCAACAATCAATAGTGGGGACAGGGTCCTACAATGAGCAGTTCTTC.

V gene TRBV10-3 combines with J gene TRBJ2-7; 10 nucleotides line up with TRBD1. The CDR3 extends over 15 amino acids. The germline CDR1 and CDR2 sequences are ENHRY and SYGVKD. V shed 3 bases and J 5 bases; nucleotides not matched to a gene: 7. The CDR3 nucleotides read TGTGCCATCAGTGACGAGGTTGACAGGGGGCACGAGCAGTACTTC. Encoded protein: CAISDEVDRGHEQYF.

The rearrangement links TRBV2 to TRBJ2-2; D is unresolved. Germline CDR1 reads SNHLY; CDR2 reads FYNNEI. The V end was cut by 2 bases, the J end by 0 bases, with 7 bases between. This CDR3 has 15 residues. Written as DNA, the CDR3 is TGTGCCAGCAGTGAACGACACTCGAACACCGGGGAGCTGTTTTTT. This sequence encodes CASSERHSNTGELFF.

The chain employs TRBV10-3 and TRBJ2-1; 13 nucleotides agree with TRBD2. V shed 6 bases, J shed 10 bases, and the junction held 9 bases outside the gene matches. CDR3 size: 15 residues. The germline CDR1 and CDR2 sequences are ENHRY and SYGVKD. The CDR3 spells CAIRSLAGGPGEQFF. In DNA form, the CDR3 reads TGTGCCATCAGGTCACTAGCGGGAGGGCCGGGAGAGCAGTTCTTC.

The gene calls are TRBV11-2 and TRBJ1-2; D is unresolved. The CDR3 sequence is 14 residues long. Germline V gives CDR1 SGHAT, CDR2 FQNNGV. V lost 5 bases to trimming and J lost 2 bases, with 12 bases between them. CDR3 amino acids: CASSLAPGNYGYTF. The CDR3 nucleotides read TGTGCCAGCAGCCTAGCCCCCGGGAACTATGGCTACACCTTC.

In DNA form, the CDR3 reads TGTGCCAGCAGTGAAAGCGGGTGGACCTACGAGCAGTACTTC. It yields the protein CASSESGWTYEQYF. The chain links TRBV2 to TRBJ2-7; maybe TRBD2 (6 bases). The V end was cut by 2 bases, the J end by 2 bases, with 10 bases between. This CDR3 region has 14 residues. CDR1 is SNHLY and CDR2 is FYNNEI in the germline V gene.

J is TRBJ2-3 and V is TRBV10-3; 9 nucleotides agree with TRBD2. V lost 5 bases to trimming and J lost 2 bases; unmatched junction nucleotides: 2. From germline, CDR1 is ENHRY and CDR2 SYGVKD. The CDR3 is 14 residues long. CDR3 residues: CAISSGGSTDTQYF. The CDR3 nucleotides read TGTGCCATCAGTAGCGGGGGGTCCACAGATACGCAGTATTTT.

This chain joins TRBV2 and TRBJ1-2, with unresolved D. CDR3 size: 16 residues. Trimming shortened V by 6 bases and J by 0 bases, and 17 bases separated the two germline ends. Germline CDR1 and CDR2: SNHLY and FYNNEI. Here the CDR3 DNA reads TGTGCCAGCAGCACCCCGGAGAGGACTACTAACTATGGCTACACCTTC. It translates to CASSTPERTTNYGYTF.

The V call is TRBV6-5, the J call TRBJ2-3; 11 nucleotides agree with TRBD2. CDR1 and CDR2 from the germline V gene are MNHEY and SVGAGI. The CDR3 is 16 amino acids. V dropped 0 bases and J dropped 4; count of bases not matched to a gene: 3. CDR3 region: CASSYSTLAGADTQYF. The CDR3 coding sequence is TGTGCCAGCAGTTACTCAACACTAGCGGGAGCAGATACGCAGTATTTT.

The rearrangement uses TRBV10-3 and TRBJ2-2; TRBD1 matches at 7 bases. V trimming: 8 bases; J trimming: 6 bases; junction bases outside the gene matches: 9. This CDR3 comprises 14 residues. In germline, CDR1 is ENHRY, CDR2 SYGVKD. The CDR3 protein is CAIRQGEVSGELFF. The CDR3 nucleotides are TGTGCCATCCGACAGGGAGAAGTGTCCGGGGAGCTGTTTTTT.

The chain carries TRBV6-4 and TRBJ2-6; TRBD2 matches 8 bases. V lost 2 bases to trimming and J lost 0 bases; unmatched junction nucleotides: 6. The CDR3 extends over 18 amino acids. In germline, CDR1 is MRHNA, CDR2 SNTAGT. The CDR3 sequence: CASSDGSGGLSGANVLTF. In DNA, the CDR3 is TGTGCCAGCAGTGACGGGTCGGGAGGGCTCTCTGGGGCCAACGTCCTGACTTTC.

This chain links TRBV11-1 with TRBJ2-3, with 10 positions matching TRBD1. Germline loops: CDR1 SGHAT, CDR2 FQDESV (reference sequence). CDR3 size: 13 residues. V gave up 5 bases and J gave up 6 bases; unmatched junction bases: 2. CDR3 sequence reads: CASSDRGPDTQYF. CDR3 sequence (DNA): TGTGCCAGCAGCGACAGGGGGCCCGATACGCAGTATTTT. Drawing the rest from reference TRBV11-1 and TRBJ2-3, the complete variable domain is EAEVAQSPRYKITEKSQAVAFWCDPISGHATLYWYRQILGQGPELLVQFQDESVVDDSQLPKDRFSAERLKGVDSTLKIQPAELGDSAMYLCASSDRGPDTQYFGPGTRLTVL.

The chain recombines TRBV28 with TRBJ2-7; 9 nucleotides agree with TRBD2. Per the germline V gene, CDR1 is MDHEN and CDR2 is SYDVKM. This CDR3 is built from 16 residues. V was pared by 5 bases and J by 2 bases, with 10 bases of the junction left unmatched. The CDR3 nucleotides read TGTGCCAGCAGTCCTTTGACTAGCGGCTTTGCCTACGAGCAGTACTTC. Protein: CASSPLTSGFAYEQYF.

The CDR3 loop reads CASSYYTGAYEQYF. CDR3 sequence (DNA): TGTGCCAGCAGTTATTATACAGGGGCTTACGAGCAGTACTTC. The chain recombines TRBV6-5 with TRBJ2-7, with 7 bases matching TRBD1. Germline CDR1 is MNHEY and CDR2 is SVGAGI. The V segment lost 3 bases and the J segment 4 bases; nucleotides outside the gene matches: 6. The CDR3 covers 14 residues.

This sequence joins TRBV7-2 and TRBJ1-6, with unresolved D. Germline V gene sequence: CDR1 SGHTA, CDR2 FQGNSA. Trimming took off 3 bases at V and 9 bases at J, with 12 bases between the two ends. CDR3 length: 14 amino acids. CDR3 DNA sequence: TGTGCCAGCAGCTTTTCCGGTCTGAGTTCACCCCTCCACTTT. This translates into CASSFSGLSSPLHF. The entire variable domain, with the rest obtained from reference TRBV7-2 and TRBJ1-6, is as follows: GAGVSQSPSNKVTEKGKDVELRCDPISGHTALYWYRQSLGQGLEFLIYFQGNSAPDKSGLPSDRFSAERTGGSVSTLTIQRTQQEDSAVYLCASSFSGLSSPLHFGNGTRLTVT.

The V call is TRBV7-9, the J call TRBJ2-4; 7 nucleotides line up with TRBD1. V gave up 5 bases and J gave up 1 base; unmatched junction bases: 8. The CDR3 sequence is 16 residues long. The germline CDR1 and CDR2 sequences are SEHNR and FQNEAQ (reference sequence). The CDR3 spells CASSNTTGMAKNIQYF. CDR3 nucleotide sequence: TGTGCCAGCAGCAACACGACAGGGATGGCCAAAAACATTCAGTACTTC.

V and J are TRBV11-2 and TRBJ2-1, with 10 bases fitting TRBD2. V shed 4 bases, J shed 7 bases, and the junction held 13 bases outside the gene matches. This CDR3 has 17 residues. Germline V lookup: CDR1 SGHAT, CDR2 FQNNGV. CDR3 loop: CASSYDPASGSSNEQFF. CDR3 nucleotide sequence: TGTGCCAGCAGCTACGACCCGGCTAGCGGGAGCTCAAATGAGCAGTTCTTC.

The chain has TRBV10-1 and TRBJ2-3; 8 bases align to TRBD1. Germline lookup yields CDR1 WNHNN and CDR2 SYGVQD (reference sequence). V trimming: 5 bases; J trimming: 1 base; junction bases outside the gene matches: 8. CDR3 size: 16 residues. The CDR3 is CASSQDRDSGTDTQYF. The DNA of the CDR3 is TGCGCCAGCAGTCAGGACAGGGACAGCGGCACAGATACGCAGTATTTT.

The chain joins TRBV7-8 to TRBJ1-5, with 7 bases matching TRBD1. Per the germline V gene, CDR1 is SGHVS and CDR2 is FQNEAQ. V shed 3 bases and J 0 bases; nucleotides not matched to a gene: 11. The CDR3 extends over 18 amino acids. The CDR3 loop is CASSLHRPGGNSNQPQHF. DNA for the CDR3: TGTGCCAGCAGCTTGCACAGGCCAGGGGGGAATAGCAATCAGCCCCAGCATTTT. Full variable domain (rest looked up from reference TRBV7-8 and TRBJ1-5): GAGVSQSPRYKVAKRGQDVALRCDPISGHVSLFWYQQALGQGPEFLTYFQNEAQLDKSGLPSDRFFAERPEGSVSTLKIQRTQQEDSAVYLCASSLHRPGGNSNQPQHFGDGTRLSIL.

This chain connects TRBV7-9 to TRBJ2-3; TRBD2 aligns across 8 bases. J lost 6 bases, V lost 6 bases, and 8 bases had no gene match. The CDR3 is made up of 14 amino acids. Germline CDR1 reads SEHNR; CDR2 reads FQNEAQ (reference sequence). Here the CDR3 DNA reads TGTGCCAGCAGTTCCCGGACTAGCTTGGATACGCAGTATTTT. Encoded protein: CASSSRTSLDTQYF.

V and J are TRBV5-1 and TRBJ1-2; no clear D gene. Germline loops: CDR1 SGHRS, CDR2 YFSETQ. V was pared by 0 bases and J by 0 bases, with 6 bases between. The CDR3 extends over 14 amino acids. This chain's CDR3 is CASSLDSTNYGYTF. The CDR3 DNA sequence: TGCGCCAGCAGCTTGGACAGTACTAACTATGGCTACACCTTC.

V gene TRBV29-1 combines with J gene TRBJ1-2; no clear D gene. V gave up 6 bases and J gave up 8 bases, with 19 bases separating them. This CDR3 contains 13 residues. The germline V gene has CDR1 SQVTM and CDR2 ANQGSEA. The CDR3 protein is CSVATREGFGYTF. In DNA form, the CDR3 reads TGCAGCGTAGCAACACGGGAAGGGTTCGGCTACACCTTC.

The genes are TRBV15 and TRBJ1-5, with unresolved D. V was clipped by 1 base and J by 5 bases, with 6 bases between them. CDR3 size: 13 residues. CDR1 and CDR2 (germline): LNHNV, YYDKDF (reference sequence). CDR3 in amino acids: CATSRGADQPQHF. Written as DNA, the CDR3 is TGTGCCACCAGCAGAGGGGCTGATCAGCCCCAGCATTTT.

The gene calls are TRBV5-1 and TRBJ2-2, with D perhaps matching TRBD1 (5 bases). V was shortened by 4 bases and J by 3 bases, with 13 bases between the two germline ends. Germline V gene lookup returns CDR1 SGHRS and CDR2 YFSETQ. This CDR3 spans 15 amino acids. DNA of the CDR3: TGCGCCAGCAGCCTGGGGCAGGTTGACACCGGGGAGCTGTTTTTT. Its protein is CASSLGQVDTGELFF.

This clone has only one observation. The V call is TRBV19, the J call TRBJ2-1; TRBD2 matches at 7 bases. Germline V lookup: CDR1 LNHDA, CDR2 SQIVND (reference sequence). The CDR3 spans 14 residues. V was clipped by 3 bases and J by 7 bases; unmatched bases: 6. The DNA for the CDR3 is TGTGCCAGTAGTATTGTAGCGGGTGGTAATGAGCAGTTCTTC. As protein: CASSIVAGGNEQFF.

The chain carries TRBV5-4 and TRBJ2-3, with D perhaps TRBD2 (6 bases). The V end lost 4 bases, the J end lost 1 base, and 13 bases lay between the germline ends. The CDR3 consists of 15 residues. The germline V gene has CDR1 SGHNT and CDR2 YYREEE (reference sequence). CDR3 loop: CASSGGRGGTDTQYF. The CDR3 DNA follows: TGTGCCAGCAGCGGCGGGCGGGGTGGCACAGATACGCAGTATTTT. Full variable domain (missing parts from reference TRBV5-4 and TRBJ2-3): ETGVTQSPTHLIKTRGQQVTLRCSSQSGHNTVSWYQQALGQGPQFIFQYYREEENGRGNFPPRFSGLQFPNYSSELNVNALELDDSALYLCASSGGRGGTDTQYFGPGTRLTVL.

This chain uses TRBV5-6 with TRBJ1-1; D is perhaps TRBD1 (5 bases). The CDR3 loop spans 14 amino acids. With 2 bases removed from V and 11 bases from J, the gap between germline ends came to 19 bases. Germline V gives CDR1 SGHDT, CDR2 YYEEEE. CDR3 in amino acids: CASSLNPSTGEAFF. CDR3 bases: TGTGCCAGCAGCTTAAACCCCTCCACGGGGGAGGCTTTCTTT.

This chain links TRBV10-1 with TRBJ2-1; no reliable D call. Germline CDR1 and CDR2: WNHNN and SYGVQD (reference sequence). Trimming removed 2 bases from V and 5 bases from J, with 7 bases in between. The CDR3 is 13 amino acids. The CDR3 loop is CASSENQNNEQFF. The CDR3 DNA reads as TGCGCCAGCAGTGAGAATCAGAACAATGAGCAGTTCTTC.

The rearrangement links TRBV7-9 to TRBJ2-7; 9 nucleotides line up with TRBD2. The V and J ends lost 8 bases and 1 base, in that order; junction bases with no gene match: 6. The CDR3 sequence is 14 residues long. Germline V gene data show CDR1 as SEHNR and CDR2 as FQNEAQ (reference sequence). CDR3: CASRSTSGSYEQYF. CDR3 in DNA: TGTGCCAGCCGGTCGACTAGCGGATCCTACGAGCAGTACTTC. The whole variable domain, remainder taken from reference TRBV7-9 and TRBJ2-7, is DTGVSQNPRHKITKRGQNVTFRCDPISEHNRLYWYRQTLGQGPEFLTYFQNEAQLEKSRLLSDRFSAERPKGSFSTLEIQRTEQGDSAMYLCASRSTSGSYEQYFGPGTRLTVT.

The rearrangement links TRBV6-5 to TRBJ1-2; TRBD1 aligns across 7 bases. The CDR3 consists of 13 residues. Losses at the gene ends were 6 bases for V and 5 bases for J; bases not matched to a gene: 6. From germline, CDR1 is MNHEY and CDR2 SVGAGI. The CDR3 sequence: CASRIRQGYGYTF. CDR3 nucleotides: TGTGCCAGCAGAATTAGACAGGGATATGGCTACACCTTC.

The chain combines TRBV29-1 with TRBJ1-1; 9 nucleotides match TRBD1. Germline-derived CDR1 and CDR2 are SQVTM and ANQGSEA. This CDR3 region has 13 residues. V lost 6 bases to trimming and J lost 11 bases; unmatched junction nucleotides: 13. The CDR3 nucleotides read TGCAGCGTAATCCCGGGACAGGGTGTTGTGGCTTTCTTT. It translates to CSVIPGQGVVAFF.

The chain has TRBV29-1 and TRBJ2-1, with 8 bases aligning to TRBD1. The J segment lost 7 bases and the V segment lost 7 bases, leaving 15 bases of the junction unmatched. The germline CDR1 and CDR2 sequences are SQVTM and ANQGSEA. The CDR3 is made up of 15 amino acids. The CDR3 nucleotides are TGCAGCGCGCAGCCCCAGGACAGGGTAGGGAATGAGCAGTTCTTC. This codes for CSAQPQDRVGNEQFF.